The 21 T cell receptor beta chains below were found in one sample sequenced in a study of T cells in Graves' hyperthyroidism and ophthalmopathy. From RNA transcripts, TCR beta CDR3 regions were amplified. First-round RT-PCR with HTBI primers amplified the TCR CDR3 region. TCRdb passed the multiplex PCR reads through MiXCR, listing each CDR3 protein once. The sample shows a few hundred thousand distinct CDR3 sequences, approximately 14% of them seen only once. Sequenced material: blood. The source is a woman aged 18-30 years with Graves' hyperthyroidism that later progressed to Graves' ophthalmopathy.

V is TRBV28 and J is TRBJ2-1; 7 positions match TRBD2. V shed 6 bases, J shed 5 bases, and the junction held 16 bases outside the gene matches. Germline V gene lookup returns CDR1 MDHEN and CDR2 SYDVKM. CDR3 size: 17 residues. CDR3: CASSLPPGGRSHNEQFF. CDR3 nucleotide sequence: TGTGCCAGCAGCCTGCCTCCCGGGGGGAGGTCCCACAATGAGCAGTTCTTC.

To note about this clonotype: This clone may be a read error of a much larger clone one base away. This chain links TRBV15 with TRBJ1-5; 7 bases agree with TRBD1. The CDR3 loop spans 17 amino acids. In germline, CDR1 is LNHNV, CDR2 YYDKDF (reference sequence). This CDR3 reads CATSRVGGPYSNQPRHF. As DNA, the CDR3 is TGTGCCACCAGCAGAGTAGGGGGCCCATATAGCAATCAGCCCCGGCATTTT.

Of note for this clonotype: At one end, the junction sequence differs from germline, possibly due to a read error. The chain's CDR3 is CTSNPGTANLNYGYTF. The CDR3 DNA reads TGTACCAGTAACCCCGGGACAGCAAACCTTAACTATGGCTACACCTTC. This chain joins TRBV19 and TRBJ1-2, with TRBD1 matching 7 bases. Germline-derived CDR1 and CDR2 are LNHDA and SQIVND (reference sequence). CDR3 size: 16 residues.

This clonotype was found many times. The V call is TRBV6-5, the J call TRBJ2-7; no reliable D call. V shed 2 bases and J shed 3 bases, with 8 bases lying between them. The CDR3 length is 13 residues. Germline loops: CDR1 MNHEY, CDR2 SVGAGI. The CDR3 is CASSYREGYEQYF. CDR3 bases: TGTGCCAGCAGTTACAGGGAAGGCTACGAGCAGTACTTC.

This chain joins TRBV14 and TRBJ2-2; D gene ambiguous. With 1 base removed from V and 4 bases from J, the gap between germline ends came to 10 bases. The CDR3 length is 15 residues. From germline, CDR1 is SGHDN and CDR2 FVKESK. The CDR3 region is CASSQVSWGTGELFF. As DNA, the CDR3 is TGTGCCAGCAGCCAAGTTAGCTGGGGCACCGGGGAGCTGTTTTTT.

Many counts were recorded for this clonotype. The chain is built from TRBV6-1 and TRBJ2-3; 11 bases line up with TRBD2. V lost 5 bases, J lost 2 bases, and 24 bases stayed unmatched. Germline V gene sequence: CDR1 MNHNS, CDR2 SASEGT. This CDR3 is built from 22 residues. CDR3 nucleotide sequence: TGTGCCAGCAGTTCCAGGGACAGCCGATTTAACCCACTAGCGGGGGACACAGATACGCAGTATTTT. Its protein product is CASSSRDSRFNPLAGDTDTQYF.

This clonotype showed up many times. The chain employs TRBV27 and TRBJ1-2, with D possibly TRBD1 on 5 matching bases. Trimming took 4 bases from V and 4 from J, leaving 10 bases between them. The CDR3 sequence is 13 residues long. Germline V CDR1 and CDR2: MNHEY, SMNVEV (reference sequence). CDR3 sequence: CASSSRESYGYTF. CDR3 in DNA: TGTGCCAGCAGTTCCAGGGAGTCCTATGGCTACACCTTC.

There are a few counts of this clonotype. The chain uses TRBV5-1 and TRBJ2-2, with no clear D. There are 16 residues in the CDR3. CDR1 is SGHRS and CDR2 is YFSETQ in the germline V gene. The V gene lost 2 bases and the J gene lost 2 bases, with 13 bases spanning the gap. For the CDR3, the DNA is TGCGCCAGCAGCTTTCTGCGGCGGACCAACACCGGGGAGCTGTTTTTT. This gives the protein CASSFLRRTNTGELFF.

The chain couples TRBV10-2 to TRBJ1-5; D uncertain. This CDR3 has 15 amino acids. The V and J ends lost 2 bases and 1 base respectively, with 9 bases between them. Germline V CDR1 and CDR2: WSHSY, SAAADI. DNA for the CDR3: TGCGCCAGCAGTGAGGGGTCGGGGAGCAATCAGCCCCAGCATTTT. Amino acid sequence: CASSEGSGSNQPQHF.

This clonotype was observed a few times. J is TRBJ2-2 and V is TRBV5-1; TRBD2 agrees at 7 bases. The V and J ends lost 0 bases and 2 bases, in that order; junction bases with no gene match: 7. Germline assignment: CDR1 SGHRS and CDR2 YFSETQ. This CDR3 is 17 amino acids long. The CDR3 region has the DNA TGCGCCAGCAGCTTGGGGGGAGCGGGAATCAACACCGGGGAGCTGTTTTTT. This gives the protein CASSLGGAGINTGELFF.

The CDR3 here is CSARDSSAYEQYF. DNA for the CDR3: TGCAGTGCTAGAGACTCTAGCGCCTACGAGCAGTACTTC. The chain recombines TRBV20-1 with TRBJ2-7, with D perhaps TRBD2 (6 bases). This CDR3 has 13 amino acids. Germline V gene lookup returns CDR1 DFQATT and CDR2 SNEGSKA (reference sequence). V shed 0 bases and J shed 2 bases, with 8 bases lying between them.

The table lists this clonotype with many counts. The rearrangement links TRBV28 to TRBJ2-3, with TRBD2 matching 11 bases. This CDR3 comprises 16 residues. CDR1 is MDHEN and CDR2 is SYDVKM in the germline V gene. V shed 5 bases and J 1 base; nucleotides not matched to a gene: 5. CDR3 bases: TGTGCCAGCAGTCCGATACTAGCGGGGGGCACAGATACGCAGTATTTT. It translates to CASSPILAGGTDTQYF.

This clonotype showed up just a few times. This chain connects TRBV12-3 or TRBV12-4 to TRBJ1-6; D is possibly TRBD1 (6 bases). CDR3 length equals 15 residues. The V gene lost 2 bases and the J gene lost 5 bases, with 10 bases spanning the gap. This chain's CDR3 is CASSLFSGDNSPLHF. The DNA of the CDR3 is TGTGCCAGCAGTTTATTCTCAGGGGATAATTCACCCCTCCACTTT.

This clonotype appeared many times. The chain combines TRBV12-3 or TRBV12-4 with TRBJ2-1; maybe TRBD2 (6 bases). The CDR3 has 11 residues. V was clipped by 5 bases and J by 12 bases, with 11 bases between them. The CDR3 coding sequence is TGTGCCAGCAGTGGGACTGGGTGGCAGTTCTTC. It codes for CASSGTGWQFF.

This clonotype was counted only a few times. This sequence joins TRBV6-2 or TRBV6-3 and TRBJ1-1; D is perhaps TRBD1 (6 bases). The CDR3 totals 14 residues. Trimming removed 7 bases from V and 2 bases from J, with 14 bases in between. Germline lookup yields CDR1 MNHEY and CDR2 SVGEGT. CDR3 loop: CASTLQGPNTEAFF. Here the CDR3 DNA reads TGTGCCAGCACCTTACAGGGTCCAAACACTGAAGCTTTCTTT.

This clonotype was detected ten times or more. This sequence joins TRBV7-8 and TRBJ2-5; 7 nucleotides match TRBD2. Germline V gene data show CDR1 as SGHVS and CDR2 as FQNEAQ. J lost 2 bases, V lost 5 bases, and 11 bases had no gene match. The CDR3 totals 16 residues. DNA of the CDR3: TGTGCCAGCAGCCCCGGAGGGGCGGGAGTTCAAGAGACCCAGTACTTC. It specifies CASSPGGAGVQETQYF.

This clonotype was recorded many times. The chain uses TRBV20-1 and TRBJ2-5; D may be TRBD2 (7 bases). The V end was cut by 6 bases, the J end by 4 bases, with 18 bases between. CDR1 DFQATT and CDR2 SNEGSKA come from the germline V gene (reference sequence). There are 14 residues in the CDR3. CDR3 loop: CSASPGGRAETQYF. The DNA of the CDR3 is TGCAGTGCCAGCCCCGGGGGGCGGGCAGAGACCCAGTACTTC.

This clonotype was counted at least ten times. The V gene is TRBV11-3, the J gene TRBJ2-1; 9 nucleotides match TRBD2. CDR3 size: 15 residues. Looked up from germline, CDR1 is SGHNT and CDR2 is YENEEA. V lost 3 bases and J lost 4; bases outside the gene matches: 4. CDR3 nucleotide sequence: TGTGCCAGCAGCTTGGGACTAGCCAGTTACAATGAGCAGTTCTTC. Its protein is CASSLGLASYNEQFF.

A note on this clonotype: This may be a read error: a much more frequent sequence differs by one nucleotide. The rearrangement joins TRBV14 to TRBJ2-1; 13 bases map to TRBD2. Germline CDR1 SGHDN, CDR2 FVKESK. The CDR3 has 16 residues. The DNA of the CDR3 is TGTGCCAGCAGTTCAGGGACTAGCGGGGTAAACAATGACCAGTTCTTC. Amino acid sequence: CASSSGTSGVNNDQFF.

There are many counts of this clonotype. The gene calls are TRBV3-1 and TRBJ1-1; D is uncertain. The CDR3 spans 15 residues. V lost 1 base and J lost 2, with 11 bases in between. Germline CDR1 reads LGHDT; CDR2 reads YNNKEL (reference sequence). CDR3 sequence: CASSQVVGGNTEAFF. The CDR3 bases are TGTGCCAGCAGCCAAGTGGTGGGCGGTAACACTGAAGCTTTCTTT.

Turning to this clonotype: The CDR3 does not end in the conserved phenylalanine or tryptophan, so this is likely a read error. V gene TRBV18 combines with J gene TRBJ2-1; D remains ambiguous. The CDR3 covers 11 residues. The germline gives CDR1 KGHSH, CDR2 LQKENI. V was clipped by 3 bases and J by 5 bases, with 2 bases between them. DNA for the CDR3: TGTGCCAGCTCACCTAACAATGAGCAGTTCTCC. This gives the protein CASSPNNEQFS.